These T cell receptor beta chains were read from a single sample in a study of T cells after yellow fever vaccination. MiXCR, run by TCRdb on the 5' RACE reads, gives a single entry per CDR3 protein. The sample lists 300,000 to 350,000 distinct CDR3 sequences, approximately 4% occurring once. This material consisted of PBMCs, taken 15 days after the yellow fever booster vaccination. The receptors here all came from a man younger than 30 who received the YFV17D yellow fever vaccine. The CDR3 runs from the conserved cysteine through the conserved F or W. D genes are given only for firm matches. Part of the rows lack a size; the others show once, few, many or a class for expanded clones.

>TRBV11-2|TRBD2|few|TRBJ2-2
TGTGCCAGCAGCCGAACGGGACTAGCCGTCGCCGGGGAGCTGTTTTTT
CASSRTGLAVAGELFF
>TRBV7-2|.|many|TRBJ1-3
TGTGCCAGCAGCTTAGCCGGGAGAAACACCATATATTTT
CASSLAGRNTIYF
>TRBV20-1|TRBD2|.|TRBJ2-1
TGCAGTGCCCCCTTTCGAGCGGGGGGCAATGAGCAGTTCTTC
CSAPFRAGGNEQFF
>TRBV7-2|TRBD2|many|TRBJ2-5
TGTGCCAGCAGCTTCCCCCCGGGGGGGCGGGATGAGACCCAGTACTTC
CASSFPPGGRDETQYF
>TRBV5-1|TRBD2|many|TRBJ2-3
TGCGCCAGCAGCCGGTCGGCTAGCGGGAGCACAGATACGCAGTATTTT
CASSRSASGSTDTQYF
>TRBV6-5|TRBD1|many|TRBJ2-5
TGTGCCAGCAGCAGGACAGGGTGGGAGACCCAGTACTTC
CASSRTGWETQYF
>TRBV24-1|.|few|TRBJ2-7
TGTGCCACCAGTGACCCAGGGGTGCAGGCCCCATACGAGCAGTACTTC
CATSDPGVQAPYEQYF
>TRBV15|TRBD1|few|TRBJ2-7
TGTGCCACCAGCAGCCGGGACAGGGGCAACGAGCAGTACTTC
CATSSRDRGNEQYF
>TRBV7-2|.|many|TRBJ2-5
TGTGCCAGCAGCTCATGGGGGGAGACCCAGTACTTC
CASSSWGETQYF
>TRBV5-5|.|many|TRBJ2-7
TGTGCCAGCAGCCCGACTGATTACTCCTACGAGCAGTACTTC
CASSPTDYSYEQYF
>TRBV12-3/TRBV12-4|.|few|TRBJ2-3
TGTGCCAGCAGTTTTAGGCAACGCCCGGATACGCAGTATTTT
CASSFRQRPDTQYF
>TRBV28|.|many|TRBJ1-6
TGTGCCAGCAGTTTTCTCGGGGGAGGTGAGAATTCACCCCTCCACTTT
CASSFLGGGENSPLHF
>TRBV15|.|few|TRBJ2-1
TGTGCCACCAGCAGAGATTTAGGTAGGGTTAATGAGCAGTTCTTC
CATSRDLGRVNEQFF
>TRBV4-3|.|many|TRBJ1-2
TGCGCCAGCAGCCAAGATTGGGGTTCTAACTATGGCTACACCTTC
CASSQDWGSNYGYTF
>TRBV7-8|.|many|TRBJ2-5
TGTGCCAGCAGCTCCCATAGAGGGACTCAAGAGACCCAGTACTTC
CASSSHRGTQETQYF
>TRBV6-5|.|.|TRBJ2-1
TGTGCCAGCAGTAAGGGACTGACCTCAAATGAGCAGTTCTTC
CASSKGLTSNEQFF
>TRBV6-2/TRBV6-3|.|.|TRBJ2-5
TGTGCCAGCAGTTACCCCACAGGGATTAGGTACCAAGAGACCCAGTACTTC
CASSYPTGIRYQETQYF
>TRBV5-1|.|few|TRBJ2-5
TGCGCCAGCAGCCGCCGGACGGACCAAGAGACCCAGTACTTC
CASSRRTDQETQYF
>TRBV7-6|TRBD2|many|TRBJ2-1
TGTGCCAGCAGCCATTCCGACCTAGCGGGGGGGCATGTTGGGTTCTTC
CASSHSDLAGGHVGFF
>TRBV5-1|TRBD1|many|TRBJ2-5
TGCGCCAGCAGCTCGGGACAGGGACAAGAGACCCAGTACTTC
CASSSGQGQETQYF
>TRBV9|.|many|TRBJ2-3
TGTGCCAGCAGCGAAGTAGGCCGCACAGATACGCAGTATTTT
CASSEVGRTDTQYF
>TRBV20-1|.|many|TRBJ1-2
TGCAGTGCTGCCCAAAACTATGGCTACACCTTC
CSAAQNYGYTF
>TRBV18|TRBD2|few|TRBJ2-3
TGTGCCAGCTCACCAGCGACTAGCGGGGGGGATACGCAGTATTTT
CASSPATSGGDTQYF
>TRBV12-3/TRBV12-4|.|few|TRBJ1-1
TGTGCCAGCAGTTTCCCCGGGGAGACTGAAGCTTTCTTT
CASSFPGETEAFF
>TRBV7-9|.|many|TRBJ2-1
TGTGCCAGCAGCTCCTTGCGGGGAAGAGGTGGTGAGCAGTTCTTC
CASSSLRGRGGEQFF
>TRBV5-1|TRBD1|few|TRBJ2-1
TGCGCCAGCATTCTCACACGGGACAGGGCGCGGAGTGAGCAGTTCTTC
CASILTRDRARSEQFF
>TRBV3-1|TRBD1|many|TRBJ2-1
TGTGCCAGCAGCCTGAACAGGGGTGATGAGCAGTTCTTC
CASSLNRGDEQFF
>TRBV6-2/TRBV6-3|.|few|TRBJ2-2
TGTGCCAGCAGCCTAGGACAGTACACCGGGGAGCTGTTTTTT
CASSLGQYTGELFF
>TRBV6-2/TRBV6-3|TRBD1|many|TRBJ2-1
TGTGCCAGCAGTTACTCGACAGGGGGCAATGAGCAGTTCTTC
CASSYSTGGNEQFF
>TRBV6-5|.|many|TRBJ2-3
TGTGCCAGCAGTTACGCTCGCCCTGGGGCTAGCACAGATACGCAGTATTTT
CASSYARPGASTDTQYF
>TRBV2|TRBD1|.|TRBJ1-6
TGTGCCAGCAGTGAGCGGACAGGGCACTCACCCCTCCACTTT
CASSERTGHSPLHF
>TRBV7-8|TRBD2|.|TRBJ2-5
TGTGCCAGCAGCTGGGGACTAGCGCGTTTTGGAGAGACCCAGTACTTC
CASSWGLARFGETQYF
>TRBV3-1|TRBD1|.|TRBJ1-1
TGTGCCAGCAGCTCGGGACAGGGGGGATCCAACACTGAAGCTTTCTTT
CASSSGQGGSNTEAFF
>TRBV12-3/TRBV12-4|.|many|TRBJ1-2
TGTGCCAGCAGTTTGTGGGCAGACCCCTATGGCTACACCTTC
CASSLWADPYGYTF
>TRBV29-1|.|many|TRBJ1-1
TGCAGCGTTGAAGAGGGCGGGAAAGCTTTCTTT
CSVEEGGKAFF
>TRBV20-1|.|few|TRBJ2-2
TGCAGTGCACTGGACCGGGACGTTCGGAACACCGGGGAGCTGTTTTTT
CSALDRDVRNTGELFF
>TRBV6-5|TRBD1|few|TRBJ2-7
TGTGCCAGCAGTTACGGGGCAGGGGGCTCCTACGAGCAGTACTTC
CASSYGAGGSYEQYF
>TRBV7-2|.|many|TRBJ2-3
TGTGCCAGCAGCCCAGCGGTAGGGACGCAGTATTTT
CASSPAVGTQYF
>TRBV28|.|few|TRBJ1-2
TGTGCCAGCAGCGGGGGGGTTAACTATGGCTACACCTTC
CASSGGVNYGYTF
>TRBV18|.|many|TRBJ2-4
TGTGCCAGCTCTCAATCCGGGGACGTGAGCATTCAGTACTTC
CASSQSGDVSIQYF
>TRBV20-1|.|few|TRBJ1-3
TGCAGTGCTAGGTCCGGGAATGAGAACACCATATATTTT
CSARSGNENTIYF
>TRBV6-4|.|few|TRBJ2-1
TGTGCCACCAGTCGGGGGGCCTTGAATGAGCAGTTCTTC
CATSRGALNEQFF
>TRBV27|TRBD2|few|TRBJ2-1
TGTGCCAGCAACGGGGGGGCCTTTGCCAATGAGCAGTTCTTC
CASNGGAFANEQFF
>TRBV20-1|.|many|TRBJ1-5
TGCAGTGCTAGACCCCCAAGGCAGCCCCAGCATTTT
CSARPPRQPQHF
>TRBV7-9|.|many|TRBJ2-2
TGTGCCAGCAGCTTCACTTTGGTCAGCACCGGGGAGCTGTTTTTT
CASSFTLVSTGELFF
>TRBV5-8|.|many|TRBJ1-6
TGTGCCAGCAGCTTGGAGCAGGGTTCAACCGCCCTCCACTTT
CASSLEQGSTALHF